This record covers a single T cell receptor (beta chain). The antigen remains unidentified. The source of the sample is a study of cytomegalovirus exposure and HLA in healthy donors. Study in general: Approximately 200 million T cells yielded 110 million or so unique TCR beta sequences in earlier analysis.

The PCR was carried out with 60 Vbeta primers and 13 Jbeta primers. Assay: immunoSEQ multiplex PCR; the TCRdb copy retains only in-frame clones and omits some. The sample comprises some 60,000 clones, approximately 80% of which are singletons, and around 6% rests with the top ten. Study observations and caveats: Available immune exposure information covered CMV serostatus only. Roughly uniform depth of sequencing across donors was assumed in presence/absence analyses.

Nominal health characterized the donors when sampled, though unrecorded immune exposures were likely. CDR3 length equals 14 residues. Germline-derived CDR1 and CDR2 are MNHNY and SVGAGI (reference sequence). Trimming left V 0 bases short and J 2 bases short, with 7 bases between. The J gene is TRBJ1-1, the V gene TRBV6-6, with D possibly TRBD1 on 5 matching bases. The origin of this receptor is a male donor in good health and CMV-seronegative. The source material was PBMCs. The CDR3 here is CASSYSGVNTEAFF. CDR3 DNA sequence: TGTGCCAGCAGTTACTCAGGGGTAAACACTGAAGCTTTCTTT.